This T cell receptor (beta chain) was recorded in a study of beta chain features in type 1 diabetes. Study-level background: On cell yields, gender and age, patients and healthy donors were similar.

This clone was observed many times. This CDR3 has 12 amino acids. Unmatched junction bases numbered 1, after V lost 9 bases and J lost 2 bases. Germline V lookup: CDR1 SGHDT, CDR2 YYEEEE. What was sequenced were expressed TCRB transcripts, since all of the isolated RNA had been reverse transcribed. Profiled with immunoSEQ multiplex PCR; TCRdb holds only in-frame clones, not every one. The repertoire holds hundreds of thousands of clones, with 13% to 15% as singletons. Sorting based on CD45RO/CCR7/CD25/CD127/CD95/CD27 separated CD4+ naive, central memory, regulatory and stem cell-like memory cells. Post-sort purity exceeded 95% for all sorted populations.

The V and J genes are TRBV5-6 and TRBJ2-3; TRBD2 agrees at 9 bases. The TCR sequence derives from a man aged 25 to 40 in good health. Input material: central memory CD4+ T cells from blood. DNA of the CDR3: TGTGCCACTAGCGGGGTCACAGATACGCAGTATTTT. Its translation: CATSGVTDTQYF.